These 20 T cell receptor beta chains originate from one sample sequenced in a study of cytomegalovirus exposure and HLA in healthy donors. The PCR employed 60 Vbeta primers together with 13 Jbeta primers. Clones were sequenced by immunoSEQ multiplex PCR, and TCRdb holds only the in-frame ones, with some missing. The table lists about 140,000 clones, 55% to 80% of them singletons. Input material: PBMCs. The origin of the receptors is a woman aged 40 to 49 in good health and CMV-seronegative.

J is TRBJ1-5 and V is TRBV7-8, with D perhaps TRBD1 (5 bases). The CDR3 consists of 17 residues. V was shortened by 1 base and J by 3 bases, with 16 bases between the two germline ends. CDR1 is SGHVS, CDR2 FQNEAQ, per germline. CDR3 DNA sequence: TGTGCCAGCAGCTTAGGGGTATCGACAGAAATCAATCAGCCCCAGCATTTT. Protein: CASSLGVSTEINQPQHF. Looking up the rest from reference TRBV7-8 and TRBJ1-5 gives the full variable domain: GAGVSQSPRYKVAKRGQDVALRCDPISGHVSLFWYQQALGQGPEFLTYFQNEAQLDKSGLPSDRFFAERPEGSVSTLKIQRTQQEDSAVYLCASSLGVSTEINQPQHFGDGTRLSIL.

The V gene is TRBV18, the J gene TRBJ1-3; D gene ambiguous. The V gene lost 2 bases and the J gene lost 4 bases, with 6 bases spanning the gap. CDR1 KGHSH and CDR2 LQKENI come from the germline V gene. The CDR3 is 13 amino acids. CDR3 protein: CASSPTQGNTIYF. The CDR3, as DNA: TGTGCCAGCTCACCAACACAGGGAAACACCATATATTTT.

This clone has a single count. The CDR3 DNA is TGTGCCAGCAGCTCTAGCGGGGCGTTTTACAATGAGCAGTTCTTC. This encodes CASSSSGAFYNEQFF. The chain carries TRBV7-9 and TRBJ2-1, with 9 positions matching TRBD2. The ends lost 4 bases at V and 4 bases at J; junction bases unmatched: 5. This CDR3 region has 15 residues. Looked up from germline, CDR1 is SEHNR and CDR2 is FQNEAQ (reference sequence).

The J gene is TRBJ1-4, the V gene TRBV15, with TRBD1 matching over 9 bases. CDR1 is LNHNV and CDR2 is YYDKDF in the germline V gene (reference sequence). The CDR3 sequence is 17 residues long. V trimming: 0 bases; J trimming: 7 bases; junction bases outside the gene matches: 9. CDR3 coding DNA: TGTGCCACCAGCAGAGATTACAGGACAGGGGACCTTGAAAAACTGTTTTTT. Protein: CATSRDYRTGDLEKLFF.

This sequence joins TRBV7-2 and TRBJ1-4, with 9 bases that match TRBD1. V was clipped by 5 bases and J by 2 bases; unmatched bases: 9. The CDR3 has 17 amino acids. CDR1 is SGHTA, CDR2 FQGNSA, per germline. DNA for the CDR3: TGTGCCAGCAGCCCGGGACAGGGTACTTGGACTAATGAAAAACTGTTTTTT. Amino acids: CASSPGQGTWTNEKLFF.

The CDR3 sequence is CASRKTGGAGEKLFF. The CDR3 nucleotides read TGTGCCAGCAGGAAAACAGGGGGCGCGGGTGAAAAACTGTTTTTT. The chain employs TRBV6-6 and TRBJ1-4, with TRBD1 matching 9 bases. The V gene's germline CDR1 is MNHNY and CDR2 SVGAGI (reference sequence). V gave up 6 bases and J gave up 7 bases; unmatched junction bases: 9. The CDR3 extends over 15 amino acids.

This chain uses TRBV28 with TRBJ1-5; D might be TRBD1 (6 bases). This CDR3 is built from 15 residues. V was shortened by 3 bases and J by 0 bases, with 9 bases between the two germline ends. Germline CDR1 is MDHEN and CDR2 is SYDVKM. The CDR3 DNA reads TGTGCCAGCAGTTTTACAGGGTATAGCAATCAGCCCCAGCATTTT. Encoded protein: CASSFTGYSNQPQHF.

The V gene is TRBV5-1, the J gene TRBJ2-7, with D tentatively TRBD1 (6 bases). The CDR3 is 15 residues long. CDR1 is SGHRS, CDR2 YFSETQ, per germline. Deletions cut 1 base from V and 5 bases from J, with 16 bases between. CDR3 loop: CASSLSGTINHEQYF. Here the CDR3 DNA reads TGCGCCAGCAGCTTGTCCGGGACAATTAATCACGAGCAGTACTTC.

This clone was counted between two and nine times. The V gene is TRBV5-4, the J gene TRBJ2-5; 8 bases fit TRBD2. Germline CDR1 and CDR2: SGHNT and YYREEE (reference sequence). With V trimmed by 4 bases and J by 4 bases, 3 bases remained unmatched. This CDR3 comprises 13 residues. CDR3 loop: CASSREGGETQYF. CDR3 sequence (DNA): TGTGCCAGCAGCCGGGAGGGGGGAGAGACCCAGTACTTC. Full variable domain (remainder filled in from reference TRBV5-4 and TRBJ2-5): ETGVTQSPTHLIKTRGQQVTLRCSSQSGHNTVSWYQQALGQGPQFIFQYYREEENGRGNFPPRFSGLQFPNYSSELNVNALELDDSALYLCASSREGGETQYFGPGTRLLVL.

This clone was seen more than once but under ten times. J is TRBJ1-6 and V is TRBV4-1; D call uncertain. Trimming took off 4 bases at V and 5 bases at J, with 12 bases between the two ends. Germline CDR1 reads MGHRA; CDR2 reads YSYEKL. The CDR3 covers 15 residues. This chain's CDR3 is CASSLGPLNNSPLHF. DNA for the CDR3: TGCGCCAGCAGCCTGGGCCCGCTCAATAATTCACCCCTCCACTTT.

This clone came up a few times. The chain employs TRBV19 and TRBJ1-5, with D perhaps TRBD1 (6 bases). V shed 5 bases and J shed 3 bases, with 11 bases lying between them. The CDR3 runs to 14 residues. Germline V gene sequence: CDR1 LNHDA, CDR2 SQIVND (reference sequence). Here the CDR3 reads CASSPWDTNQPQHF. CDR3 coding DNA: TGTGCCAGTAGTCCCTGGGACACCAATCAGCCCCAGCATTTT.

V and J are TRBV6-1 and TRBJ1-2; D remains ambiguous. Germline V gene lookup returns CDR1 MNHNS and CDR2 SASEGT. CDR3 length: 14 amino acids. The V end lost 0 bases, the J end lost 8 bases, and 13 bases lay between the germline ends. DNA for the CDR3: TGTGCCAGCAGTGAAGCTTACTCAGGAAACGGCTACACCTTC. Its protein product is CASSEAYSGNGYTF.

This rearrangement joins TRBV14 to TRBJ2-5, with D possibly matching TRBD1 (6 bases). This CDR3 has 13 amino acids. The V gene's germline CDR1 is SGHDN and CDR2 FVKESK. The V end lost 2 bases, the J end lost 3 bases, and 7 bases lay between the germline ends. The CDR3 region is CASSQYREETQYF. In DNA, the CDR3 is TGTGCCAGCAGCCAATACAGGGAAGAGACCCAGTACTTC.

The chain is built from TRBV25-1 and TRBJ1-1, with 8 bases that match TRBD1. The trim removed 6 bases at V and 4 bases at J, leaving 7 bases unmatched. This CDR3 contains 14 residues. Germline assignment: CDR1 MGHDK and CDR2 SYGVNS. Written as DNA, the CDR3 is TGTGCCAGCAGAGGGACAGGTGTCGCCACTGAAGCTTTCTTT. This sequence encodes CASRGTGVATEAFF.

This sequence joins TRBV19 and TRBJ1-1, with unresolved D. Germline CDR1 and CDR2: LNHDA and SQIVND (reference sequence). The CDR3 is 12 residues long. V lost 1 base, J lost 3 bases, and 3 bases lay in between. The DNA for the CDR3 is TGTGCCAGTAGTATAGGGCACACTGAAGCTTTCTTT. Its protein is CASSIGHTEAFF.

The chain employs TRBV4-2 and TRBJ1-4; D is perhaps TRBD1 (5 bases). The CDR3 totals 16 residues. Germline V CDR1 and CDR2: LGHNA, YNFKEQ. Trimming removed 3 bases from V and 4 bases from J, with 15 bases in between. CDR3 sequence reads: CASSHTDGGRNEKLFF. For the CDR3, the DNA is TGTGCCAGCAGCCACACCGACGGGGGACGTAATGAAAAACTGTTTTTT.

This clone was observed a handful of times. The chain combines TRBV29-1 with TRBJ1-2; possibly TRBD1 for D (5 bases). The CDR3 loop spans 13 amino acids. The V end was cut by 3 bases, the J end by 5 bases, with 13 bases between. Per the germline V gene, CDR1 is SQVTM and CDR2 is ANQGSEA. CDR3 nucleotides: TGCAGCGTTGACTGGCTCAGGGATTATGGCTACACCTTC. This gives the protein CSVDWLRDYGYTF.

The V gene is TRBV6-5, the J gene TRBJ1-3; D is unclear. The J call may be wrong; the DNA end is better matched by TRBJ2-2. Germline values: CDR1 MNHEY, CDR2 SVGAGI. The CDR3 length is 14 residues. The CDR3: CASSYSSVDGELFF. Here the CDR3 DNA reads TGTGCCAGCAGTTACTCTTCGGTTGACGGGGAGCTGTTTTTT.

The chain couples TRBV6-4 to TRBJ2-1; 7 bases agree with TRBD2. CDR1 is MRHNA and CDR2 is SNTAGT in the germline V gene. V lost 6 bases, J lost 8 bases, and 13 bases stayed unmatched. The CDR3 is 15 amino acids. CDR3 sequence: CASSLTSDSHYEQFF. For the CDR3, the DNA is TGTGCCAGCAGCCTTACTAGCGATTCTCACTATGAGCAGTTCTTC.

The V gene is TRBV6-5, the J gene TRBJ2-2; no clear D. The CDR3 sequence is 14 residues long. Germline assignment: CDR1 MNHEY and CDR2 SVGAGI. The V and J ends lost 7 bases and 3 bases respectively, with 12 bases between them. In nucleotides, the CDR3 is TGTGCCAGCAAGGAGTCCTACTACACCGGGGAGCTGTTTTTT. It specifies CASKESYYTGELFF.